Shown below are 17 T cell receptor beta chains from a single sample sequenced in a study of T cell repertoires in cytomegalovirus infection. In TCRdb, the reads were re-called with MiXCR into one record per CDR3 protein. This sample has about 230,000 distinct CDR3 sequences; over 20% occur once, and the top ten carry about 20%. The sample comprised CD8+ T cells from PBMCs. These receptors were collected from a human donor in good health (CMV status not recorded). Some clones in this sample may be carry-over from other donors' samples.

The CDR3 sequence: CSGSPGRNTEAFF. The DNA for the CDR3 is TGCAGCGGGAGCCCCGGGAGGAACACTGAAGCTTTCTTT. The V and J genes are TRBV29-1 and TRBJ1-1; D remains ambiguous. CDR1 is SQVTM, CDR2 ANQGSEA, per germline. CDR3 length equals 13 residues. Trimming pared 7 bases from V and 1 base from J, leaving 13 bases between.

In its sample, this clonotype was seen many times. This chain links TRBV5-6 with TRBJ2-1, with 12 bases matching TRBD2. The germline V gene encodes CDR1 SGHDT and CDR2 YYEEEE. The CDR3 spans 16 residues. The V segment lost 3 bases and the J segment 5 bases; nucleotides outside the gene matches: 6. CDR3 in DNA: TGTGCCAGCAGCTCCTGGACTAGCGGGGACCACAATGAGCAGTTCTTC. As protein: CASSSWTSGDHNEQFF.

The V gene is TRBV16, the J gene TRBJ1-1; a weak D match, TRBD1 (5 bases). Per germline, CDR1 KGHSY and CDR2 FQNENV. The CDR3 sequence is 14 residues long. The V end was cut by 5 bases, the J end by 5 bases, with 15 bases between. CDR3 sequence reads: CASSVGQGGTEAFF. The CDR3 coding sequence is TGTGCCAGCAGCGTTGGGCAGGGCGGAACTGAAGCTTTCTTT. Drawing the rest from reference TRBV16 and TRBJ1-1, the complete variable domain is GEEVAQTPKHLVRGEGQKAKLYCAPIKGHSYVFWYQQVLKNEFKFLISFQNENVFDETGMPKERFSAKCLPNSPCSLEIQATKLEDSAVYFCASSVGQGGTEAFFGQGTRLTVV.

V and J are TRBV20-1 and TRBJ2-7, with D maybe TRBD1 (6 bases). CDR1 is DFQATT and CDR2 is SNEGSKA in the germline V gene (reference sequence). Trimming took off 4 bases at V and 2 bases at J, with 12 bases between the two ends. The CDR3 runs to 13 residues. The CDR3 reads CSATARTAYEQYF. CDR3 DNA: TGCAGTGCTACAGCCCGGACAGCCTACGAGCAGTACTTC.

The gene calls are TRBV20-1 and TRBJ2-1; weak D call: TRBD2 (5 bases). The CDR3 sequence is 13 residues long. Trimming shortened V by 6 bases and J by 6 bases, and 15 bases separated the two germline ends. CDR1 DFQATT and CDR2 SNEGSKA come from the germline V gene (reference sequence). The CDR3 DNA sequence: TGCAGTGCCAGACCGGGAACAACCAATGAGCAGTTCTTC. It specifies CSARPGTTNEQFF.

This clonotype came up a few times. The J gene is TRBJ2-7, the V gene TRBV20-1, with 8 bases lining up with TRBD1. J was trimmed by 4 bases and V by 3 bases; bases with no gene match: 5. CDR3 length: 13 residues. Germline-derived CDR1 and CDR2 are DFQATT and SNEGSKA (reference sequence). The CDR3 spells CSARYRTGYEQYF. DNA for the CDR3: TGCAGTGCTAGGTACCGGACAGGGTACGAGCAGTACTTC.

J is TRBJ2-7 and V is TRBV7-9; D might be TRBD2 (5 bases). Germline-derived CDR1 and CDR2 are SEHNR and FQNEAQ (reference sequence). V lost 4 bases and J lost 3, with 10 bases in between. CDR3 length: 13 residues. CDR3 sequence (DNA): TGTGCCAGCAGCTCGTCCCGGGACTACGAGCAGTACTTC. Amino acid sequence: CASSSSRDYEQYF.

This clonotype was counted a few times. The chain links TRBV7-6 to TRBJ2-1; the match to TRBD1 covers 11 bases. Germline V lookup: CDR1 SGHVS, CDR2 FNYEAQ. With 4 bases clipped from V and 10 bases from J, the junction kept 9 bases outside the gene matches. The CDR3 sequence is 15 residues long. CDR3 sequence: CASSSPGTGGWEQFF. CDR3 DNA: TGTGCCAGCAGCTCCCCCGGGACAGGGGGGTGGGAGCAGTTCTTC.

This clonotype has a count of ten or more. This rearrangement joins TRBV7-6 to TRBJ1-1, with D possibly TRBD1 on 5 matching bases. The CDR3 totals 14 residues. V was cut by 1 base and J by 5 bases, with 11 bases left in between. CDR1 is SGHVS and CDR2 is FNYEAQ in the germline V gene. The CDR3: CASSLEGSVTEAFF. DNA for the CDR3: TGTGCCAGCAGCTTAGAGGGGTCGGTTACTGAAGCTTTCTTT.

This clonotype has just a few counts. The CDR3 is CASSQVRTGNTEAFF. CDR3 coding DNA: TGTGCCAGCAGCCAAGTCAGGACAGGGAACACTGAAGCTTTCTTT. V and J are TRBV14 and TRBJ1-1, with TRBD1 matching over 7 bases. J lost 1 base, V lost 1 base, and 3 bases had no gene match. This CDR3 has 15 amino acids. Germline CDR1 is SGHDN and CDR2 is FVKESK.

This clonotype was counted only a few times. The rearrangement uses TRBV11-1 and TRBJ1-1, with D unresolved. The CDR3 extends over 14 amino acids. V dropped 3 bases and J dropped 6 bases, with 14 bases sitting between them. Germline CDR1 is SGHAT and CDR2 is FQDESV (reference sequence). CDR3 in amino acids: CASSFKGRTAEAFF. CDR3 nucleotide sequence: TGTGCCAGCAGCTTTAAAGGGCGAACGGCTGAAGCTTTCTTT.

The sample holds many counts of this clonotype. The chain uses TRBV7-2 and TRBJ1-3; D gene unclear. CDR3 length: 15 amino acids. The V gene lost 0 bases and the J gene lost 2 bases, with 8 bases spanning the gap. From germline, CDR1 is SGHTA and CDR2 FQGNSA. CDR3 nucleotides: TGTGCCAGCAGCTTAGCGGGAGGGACTGGAAACACCATATATTTT. Translated: CASSLAGGTGNTIYF.

The rearrangement joins TRBV6-5 to TRBJ2-3; 7 positions match TRBD1. Trimming removed 0 bases from V and 4 bases from J; junction bases left unmatched: 7. The germline V gene has CDR1 MNHEY and CDR2 SVGAGI. This CDR3 spans 16 amino acids. The CDR3 DNA is TGTGCCAGCAGTTACTCGAGAGGGGGCGTCGCAGATACGCAGTATTTT. This sequence encodes CASSYSRGGVADTQYF.

CDR3 sequence: CASSPDTLNTEAFF. The CDR3, as DNA: TGTGCCAGCAGTCCGGACACCTTGAACACTGAAGCTTTCTTT. V is TRBV12-3 or TRBV12-4 and J is TRBJ1-1, with a weak D call TRBD1 (5 bases). V was shortened by 5 bases and J by 0 bases, with 10 bases between the two germline ends. The CDR3 covers 14 residues.

The chain is built from TRBV7-8 and TRBJ1-5, with 7 bases that match TRBD1. There are 16 residues in the CDR3. V trimming: 3 bases; J trimming: 2 bases; junction bases outside the gene matches: 7. Germline V gene sequence: CDR1 SGHVS, CDR2 FQNEAQ. CDR3 coding DNA: TGTGCCAGCAGCTTCCTAGGGGGCGCGGGCAATCAGCCCCAGCATTTT. Its protein product is CASSFLGGAGNQPQHF. The full variable domain, completed using reference TRBV7-8 and TRBJ1-5, is GAGVSQSPRYKVAKRGQDVALRCDPISGHVSLFWYQQALGQGPEFLTYFQNEAQLDKSGLPSDRFFAERPEGSVSTLKIQRTQQEDSAVYLCASSFLGGAGNQPQHFGDGTRLSIL.

This clonotype was recorded a few times. The chain uses TRBV7-9 and TRBJ2-1, with 12 bases aligning to TRBD2. The length of the CDR3 is 16 residues. V shed 4 bases, J shed 3 bases, and the junction held 4 bases outside the gene matches. CDR1 is SEHNR, CDR2 FQNEAQ, per germline (reference sequence). The CDR3 coding sequence is TGTGCCAGCAGCTACCTAGCGGGGGGGTTCTACAATGAGCAGTTCTTC. Its protein is CASSYLAGGFYNEQFF.

The J gene is TRBJ2-1, the V gene TRBV19, with TRBD2 identical over 13 bases. Germline V gives CDR1 LNHDA, CDR2 SQIVND (reference sequence). After removal of 10 bases from V and 3 bases from J, the junction contained 3 bases not matched to a gene. CDR3 length: 14 residues. The CDR3 nucleotides read TGTGCCACCAGACTAGCGGGGGGCTACAATGAGCAGTTCTTC. As protein: CATRLAGGYNEQFF.